The text below deals with one T cell receptor (beta chain). The target antigen is unknown. This specimen comes from a study of cytomegalovirus exposure and HLA in healthy donors. Study background: It was reported in a later analysis that the 120 or so validation repertoires used the same platform as the approximately 650 first-cohort repertoires. General observations from the study: Among TCR sequences, most were rare, though some public TCRs appeared in many donors. The tendency of first-cohort TCR clusters to co-occur in the 120 or so validation repertoires was the finding of a later analysis.

Here immunoSEQ multiplex PCR was the method, and the copy in TCRdb shows in-frame clones only, minus some. The data contain 150,000 to 180,000 clones, 86% of them singletons. It was the approximately 110-subject validation cohort, separate from the approximately 700-subject first cohort, to which the donors belonged. The length of the CDR3 is 13 residues. V was clipped by 4 bases and J by 7 bases, with 11 bases between them. Germline V lookup: CDR1 KGHSH, CDR2 LQKENI. This clonotype was obtained from a human donor in good health. The sample comprised PBMCs. The chain carries TRBV18 and TRBJ1-5; a possible D gene is TRBD1 (6 bases). The CDR3 sequence is CASSQDRLQPQHF. For the CDR3, the DNA is TGTGCCAGCTCACAGGACAGACTACAGCCCCAGCATTTT.